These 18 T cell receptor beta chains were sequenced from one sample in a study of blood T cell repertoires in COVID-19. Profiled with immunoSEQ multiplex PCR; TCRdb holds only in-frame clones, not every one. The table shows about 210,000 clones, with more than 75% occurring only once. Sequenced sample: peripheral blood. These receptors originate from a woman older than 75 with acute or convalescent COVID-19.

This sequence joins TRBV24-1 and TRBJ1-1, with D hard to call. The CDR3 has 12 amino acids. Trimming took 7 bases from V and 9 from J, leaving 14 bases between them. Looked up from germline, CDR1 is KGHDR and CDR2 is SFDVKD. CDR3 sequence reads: CATRGLEGQAFF. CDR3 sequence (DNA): TGTGCCACCAGAGGGCTCGAGGGTCAAGCTTTCTTT.

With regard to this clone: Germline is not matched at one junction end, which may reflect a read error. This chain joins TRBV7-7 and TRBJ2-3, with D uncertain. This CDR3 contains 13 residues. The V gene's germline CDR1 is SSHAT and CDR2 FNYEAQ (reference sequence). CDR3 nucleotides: TGTGCTAGCAGCCTTGAGTGGACAGATACGCAGTATTTT. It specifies CASSLEWTDTQYF. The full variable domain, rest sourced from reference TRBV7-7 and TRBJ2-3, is GAGVSQSPRYKVTKRGQDVTLRCDPISSHATLYWYQQALGQGPEFLTYFNYEAQPDKSGLPSDRFSAERPEGSISTLTIQRTEQRDSAMYRCASSLEWTDTQYFGPGTRLTVL.

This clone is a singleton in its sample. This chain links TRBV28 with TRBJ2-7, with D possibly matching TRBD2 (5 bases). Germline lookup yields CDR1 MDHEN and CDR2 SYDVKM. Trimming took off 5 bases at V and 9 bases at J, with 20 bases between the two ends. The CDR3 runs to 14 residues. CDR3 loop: CASSTRAPLRGQYF. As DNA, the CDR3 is TGTGCCAGCAGTACCCGGGCTCCCCTACGGGGGCAGTACTTC. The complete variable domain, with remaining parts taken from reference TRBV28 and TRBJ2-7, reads DVKVTQSSRYLVKRTGEKVFLECVQDMDHENMFWYRQDPGLGLRLIYFSYDVKMKEKGDIPEGYSVSREKKERFSLILESASTNQTSMYLCASSTRAPLRGQYFGPGTRLTVT.

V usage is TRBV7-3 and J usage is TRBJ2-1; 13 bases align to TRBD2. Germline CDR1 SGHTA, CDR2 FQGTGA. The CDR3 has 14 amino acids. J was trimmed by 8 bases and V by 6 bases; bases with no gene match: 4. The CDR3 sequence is CASRRTSGSDEQFF. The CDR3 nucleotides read TGTGCCAGCAGGCGGACTAGCGGGAGTGATGAGCAGTTCTTC. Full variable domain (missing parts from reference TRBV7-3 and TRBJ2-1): GAGVSQTPSNKVTEKGKYVELRCDPISGHTALYWYRQSLGQGPEFLIYFQGTGAADDSGLPNDRFFAVRPEGSVSTLKIQRTERGDSAVYLCASRRTSGSDEQFFGPGTRLTVL.

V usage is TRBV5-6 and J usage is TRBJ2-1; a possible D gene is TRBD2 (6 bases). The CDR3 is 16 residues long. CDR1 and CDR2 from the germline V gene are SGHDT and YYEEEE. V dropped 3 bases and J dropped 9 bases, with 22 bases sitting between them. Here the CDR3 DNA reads TGTGCCAGCAGCTCCCGGGACTGGGGAGGAGGTCTTGAGCAGTTCTTC. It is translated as CASSSRDWGGGLEQFF.

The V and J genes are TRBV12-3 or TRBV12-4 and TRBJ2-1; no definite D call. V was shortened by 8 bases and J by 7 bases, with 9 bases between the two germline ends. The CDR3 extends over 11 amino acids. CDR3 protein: CASLRVNEQFF. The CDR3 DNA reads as TGTGCCAGCCTTCGGGTGAATGAGCAGTTCTTC.

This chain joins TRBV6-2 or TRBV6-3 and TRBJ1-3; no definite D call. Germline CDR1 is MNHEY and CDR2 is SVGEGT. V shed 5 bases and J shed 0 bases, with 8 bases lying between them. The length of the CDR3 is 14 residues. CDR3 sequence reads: CASSGLLSGNTIYF. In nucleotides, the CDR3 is TGTGCCAGCAGTGGACTCCTCTCTGGAAACACCATATATTTT.

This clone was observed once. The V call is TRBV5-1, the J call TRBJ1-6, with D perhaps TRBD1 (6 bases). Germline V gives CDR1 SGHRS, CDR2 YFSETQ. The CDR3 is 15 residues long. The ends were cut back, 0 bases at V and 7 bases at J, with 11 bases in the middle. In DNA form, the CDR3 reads TGCGCCAGCAGCTTGGTTGACAGGACGAATTCACCCCTCCACTTT. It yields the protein CASSLVDRTNSPLHF.

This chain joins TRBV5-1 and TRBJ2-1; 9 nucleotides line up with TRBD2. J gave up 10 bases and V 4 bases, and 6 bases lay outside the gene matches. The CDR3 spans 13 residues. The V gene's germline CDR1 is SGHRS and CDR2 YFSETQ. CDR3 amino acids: CASSQGLASEQFF. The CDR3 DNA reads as TGCGCCAGCAGCCAGGGACTAGCCTCCGAGCAGTTCTTC.

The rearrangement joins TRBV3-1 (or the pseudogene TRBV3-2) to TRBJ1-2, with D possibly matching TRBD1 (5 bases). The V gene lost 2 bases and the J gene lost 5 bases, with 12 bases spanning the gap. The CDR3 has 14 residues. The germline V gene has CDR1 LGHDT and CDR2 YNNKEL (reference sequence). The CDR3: CASSQSQGSYGYTF. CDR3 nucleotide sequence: TGTGCCAGCAGCCAAAGTCAGGGCTCGTATGGCTACACCTTC.

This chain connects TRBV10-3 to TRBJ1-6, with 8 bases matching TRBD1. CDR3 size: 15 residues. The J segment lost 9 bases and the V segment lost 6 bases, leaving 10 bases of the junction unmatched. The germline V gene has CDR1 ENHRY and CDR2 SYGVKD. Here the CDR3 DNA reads TGTGCCATCAGGGACAGGGACCTTGAGGGTTCACCCCTCCACTTT. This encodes CAIRDRDLEGSPLHF.

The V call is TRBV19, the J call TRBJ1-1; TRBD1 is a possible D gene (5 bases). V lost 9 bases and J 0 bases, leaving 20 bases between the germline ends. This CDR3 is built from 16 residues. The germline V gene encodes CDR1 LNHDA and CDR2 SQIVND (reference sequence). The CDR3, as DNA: TGTGCCAGCAATGCCCCCCCGGGGGGGATGAACACTGAAGCTTTCTTT. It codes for CASNAPPGGMNTEAFF.

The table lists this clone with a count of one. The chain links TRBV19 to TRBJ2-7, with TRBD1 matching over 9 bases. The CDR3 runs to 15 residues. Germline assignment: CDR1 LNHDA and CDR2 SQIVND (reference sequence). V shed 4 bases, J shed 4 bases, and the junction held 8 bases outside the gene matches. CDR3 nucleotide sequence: TGTGCCAGTAGTACGGGACAGGGATTGATTTACGAGCAGTACTTC. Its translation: CASSTGQGLIYEQYF.

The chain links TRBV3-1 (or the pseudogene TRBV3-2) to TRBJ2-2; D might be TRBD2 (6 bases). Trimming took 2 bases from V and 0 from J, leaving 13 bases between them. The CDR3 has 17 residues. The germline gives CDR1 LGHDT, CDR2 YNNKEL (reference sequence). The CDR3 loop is CASSQPGRGSNTGELFF. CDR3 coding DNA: TGTGCCAGCAGCCAACCAGGGCGGGGTTCGAACACCGGGGAGCTGTTTTTT.

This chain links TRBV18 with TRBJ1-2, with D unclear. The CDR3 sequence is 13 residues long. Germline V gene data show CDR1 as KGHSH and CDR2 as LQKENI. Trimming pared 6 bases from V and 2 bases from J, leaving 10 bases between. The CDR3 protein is CASSLDGNYGYTF. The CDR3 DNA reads TGTGCCAGCTCGCTTGACGGGAACTATGGCTACACCTTC.

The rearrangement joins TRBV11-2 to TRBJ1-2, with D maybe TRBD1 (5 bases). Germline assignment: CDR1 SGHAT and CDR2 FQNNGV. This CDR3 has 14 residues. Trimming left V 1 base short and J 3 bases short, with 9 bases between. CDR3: CASSLVGRDYGYTF. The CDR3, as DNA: TGTGCCAGCAGCTTAGTAGGCAGGGACTATGGCTACACCTTC.

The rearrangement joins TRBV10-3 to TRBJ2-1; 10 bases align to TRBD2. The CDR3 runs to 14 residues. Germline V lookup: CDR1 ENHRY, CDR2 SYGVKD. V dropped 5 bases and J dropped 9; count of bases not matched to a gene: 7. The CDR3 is CAISLAGEGSEQFF. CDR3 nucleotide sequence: TGTGCCATCAGTCTAGCGGGAGAAGGAAGTGAGCAGTTCTTC.

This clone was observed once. The CDR3 sequence: CSVGGGLDEQYF. The DNA of the CDR3 is TGCAGCGTAGGGGGGGGCCTCGACGAGCAGTACTTC. V is TRBV29-1 and J is TRBJ2-7, with D perhaps matching TRBD2 (7 bases). The CDR3 length is 12 residues. V lost 6 bases and J lost 5, with 14 bases in between. The germline gives CDR1 SQVTM, CDR2 ANQGSEA.